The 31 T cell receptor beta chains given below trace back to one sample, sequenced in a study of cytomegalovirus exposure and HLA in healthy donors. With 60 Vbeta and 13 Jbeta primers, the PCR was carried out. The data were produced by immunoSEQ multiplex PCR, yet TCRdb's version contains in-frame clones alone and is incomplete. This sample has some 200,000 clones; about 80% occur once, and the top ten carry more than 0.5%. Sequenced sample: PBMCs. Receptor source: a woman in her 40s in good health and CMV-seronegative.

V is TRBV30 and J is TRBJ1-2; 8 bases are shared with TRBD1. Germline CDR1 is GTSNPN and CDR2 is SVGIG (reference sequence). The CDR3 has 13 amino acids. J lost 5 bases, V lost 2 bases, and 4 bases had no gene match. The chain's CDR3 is CAWSRGQDYGYTF. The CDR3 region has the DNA TGTGCCTGGAGTCGGGGACAGGATTATGGCTACACCTTC.

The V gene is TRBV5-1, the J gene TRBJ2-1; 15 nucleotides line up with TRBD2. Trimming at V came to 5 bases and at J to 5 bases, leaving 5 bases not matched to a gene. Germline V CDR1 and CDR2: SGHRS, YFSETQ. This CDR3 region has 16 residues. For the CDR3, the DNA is TGCGCCAGCAGTTTCGGACTAGCGGGGGGGAACAATGAGCAGTTCTTC. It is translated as CASSFGLAGGNNEQFF.

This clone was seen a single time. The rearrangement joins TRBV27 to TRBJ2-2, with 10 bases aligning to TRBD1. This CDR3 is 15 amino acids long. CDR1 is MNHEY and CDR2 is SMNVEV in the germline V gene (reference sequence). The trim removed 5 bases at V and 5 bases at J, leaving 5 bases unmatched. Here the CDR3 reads CASSTRDRGTGELFF. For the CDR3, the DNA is TGTGCCAGCAGTACCCGGGACAGGGGTACCGGGGAGCTGTTTTTT.

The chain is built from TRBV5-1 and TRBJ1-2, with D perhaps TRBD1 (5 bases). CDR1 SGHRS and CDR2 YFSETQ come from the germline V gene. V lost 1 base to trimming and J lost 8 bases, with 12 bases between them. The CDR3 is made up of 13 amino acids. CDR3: CASSLSGEEGYTF. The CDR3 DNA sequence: TGCGCCAGCAGCTTGTCGGGGGAGGAAGGCTACACCTTC. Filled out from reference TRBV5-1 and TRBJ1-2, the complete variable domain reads KAGVTQTPRYLIKTRGQQVTLSCSPISGHRSVSWYQQTPGQGLQFLFEYFSETQRNKGNFPGRFSGRQFSNSRSEMNVSTLELGDSALYLCASSLSGEEGYTFGSGTRLTVV.

The CDR3, as DNA: TGTGCCAGCAATCGCGCCCTAGAGCTGTTTTTT. This codes for CASNRALELFF. V gene TRBV2 combines with J gene TRBJ2-2; no definite D call. V was trimmed by 7 bases and J by 11 bases, leaving 11 bases between them. Germline loops: CDR1 SNHLY, CDR2 FYNNEI. This CDR3 is 11 amino acids long.

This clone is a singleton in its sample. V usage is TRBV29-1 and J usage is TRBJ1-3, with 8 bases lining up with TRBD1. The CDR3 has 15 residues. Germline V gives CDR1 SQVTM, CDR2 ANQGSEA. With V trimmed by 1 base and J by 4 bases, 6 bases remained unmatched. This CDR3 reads CSVEVQGALGNTIYF. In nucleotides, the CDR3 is TGCAGCGTTGAAGTCCAGGGGGCCTTGGGAAACACCATATATTTT.

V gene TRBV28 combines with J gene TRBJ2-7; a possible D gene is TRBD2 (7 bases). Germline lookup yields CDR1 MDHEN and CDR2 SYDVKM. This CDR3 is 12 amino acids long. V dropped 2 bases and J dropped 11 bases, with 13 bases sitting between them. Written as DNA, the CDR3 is TGTGCCAGCAGTTTAAACAGGGAGGGGAAGTACTTC. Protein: CASSLNREGKYF.

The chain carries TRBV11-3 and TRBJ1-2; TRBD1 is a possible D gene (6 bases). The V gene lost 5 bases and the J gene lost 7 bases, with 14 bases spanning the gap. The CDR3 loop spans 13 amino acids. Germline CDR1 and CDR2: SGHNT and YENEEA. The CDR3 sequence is CASSITGFVGYTF. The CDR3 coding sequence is TGTGCCAGCAGCATAACAGGGTTCGTTGGCTACACCTTC.

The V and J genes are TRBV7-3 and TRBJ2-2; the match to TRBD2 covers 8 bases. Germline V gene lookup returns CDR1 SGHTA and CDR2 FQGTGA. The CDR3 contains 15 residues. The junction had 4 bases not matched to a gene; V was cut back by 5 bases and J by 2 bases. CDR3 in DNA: TGTGCCAGCAGCCCCAGCGGGGGAAACACCGGGGAGCTGTTTTTT. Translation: CASSPSGGNTGELFF.

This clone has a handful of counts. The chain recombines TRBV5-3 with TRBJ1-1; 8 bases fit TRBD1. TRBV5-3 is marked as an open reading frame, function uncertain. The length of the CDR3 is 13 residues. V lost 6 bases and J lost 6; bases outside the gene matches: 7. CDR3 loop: CARKLDRVAEAFF. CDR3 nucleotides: TGTGCCAGAAAGTTGGACAGGGTCGCTGAAGCTTTCTTT.

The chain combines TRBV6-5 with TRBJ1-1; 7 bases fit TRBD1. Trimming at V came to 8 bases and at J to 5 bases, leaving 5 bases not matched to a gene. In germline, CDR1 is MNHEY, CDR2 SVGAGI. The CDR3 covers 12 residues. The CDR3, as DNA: TGTGCCAGCGGTCCAGGGGGGACTGAAGCTTTCTTT. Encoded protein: CASGPGGTEAFF.

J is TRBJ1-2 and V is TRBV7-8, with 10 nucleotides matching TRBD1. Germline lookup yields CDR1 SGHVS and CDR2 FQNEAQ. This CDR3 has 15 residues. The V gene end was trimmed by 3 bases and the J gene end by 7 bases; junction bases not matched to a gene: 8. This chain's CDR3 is CASSFGTGEKRGYTF. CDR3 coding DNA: TGTGCCAGCAGCTTTGGGACAGGGGAAAAACGTGGCTACACCTTC. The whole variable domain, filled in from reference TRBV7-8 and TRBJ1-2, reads GAGVSQSPRYKVAKRGQDVALRCDPISGHVSLFWYQQALGQGPEFLTYFQNEAQLDKSGLPSDRFFAERPEGSVSTLKIQRTQQEDSAVYLCASSFGTGEKRGYTFGSGTRLTVV.

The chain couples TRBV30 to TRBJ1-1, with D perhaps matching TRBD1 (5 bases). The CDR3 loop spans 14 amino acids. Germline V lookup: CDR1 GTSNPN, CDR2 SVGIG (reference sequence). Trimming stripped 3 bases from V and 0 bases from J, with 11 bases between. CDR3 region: CAWRWGGMNTEAFF. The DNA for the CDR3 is TGTGCCTGGAGATGGGGGGGGATGAACACTGAAGCTTTCTTT. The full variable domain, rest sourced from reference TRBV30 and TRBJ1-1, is SQTIHQWPATLVQPVGSPLSLECTVEGTSNPNLYWYRQAAGRGLQLLFYSVGIGQISSEVPQNLSASRPQDRQFILSSKKLLLSDSGFYLCAWRWGGMNTEAFFGQGTRLTVV.

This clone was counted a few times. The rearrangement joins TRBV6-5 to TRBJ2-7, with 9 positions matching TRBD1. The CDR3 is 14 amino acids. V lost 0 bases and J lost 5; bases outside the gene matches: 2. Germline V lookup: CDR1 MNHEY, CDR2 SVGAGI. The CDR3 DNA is TGTGCCAGCAGTTACTCGACAGGGGGAAACGAGCAGTACTTC. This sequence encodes CASSYSTGGNEQYF.

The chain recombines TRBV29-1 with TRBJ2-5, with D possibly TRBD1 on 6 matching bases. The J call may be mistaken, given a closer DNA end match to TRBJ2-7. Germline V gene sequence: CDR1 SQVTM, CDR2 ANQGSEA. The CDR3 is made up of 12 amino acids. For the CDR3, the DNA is TGCAGCGTTGTTGGACAGACCTACGAGCAGTACTTC. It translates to CSVVGQTYEQYF.

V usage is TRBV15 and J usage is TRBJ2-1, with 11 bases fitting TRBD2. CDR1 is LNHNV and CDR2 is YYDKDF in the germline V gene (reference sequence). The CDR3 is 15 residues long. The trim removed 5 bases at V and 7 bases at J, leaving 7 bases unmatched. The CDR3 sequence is CATSGPSGGRNEQFF. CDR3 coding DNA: TGTGCCACCAGCGGCCCTAGCGGGGGGCGGAATGAGCAGTTCTTC. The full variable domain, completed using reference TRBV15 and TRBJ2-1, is DAMVIQNPRYQVTQFGKPVTLSCSQTLNHNVMYWYQQKSSQAPKLLFHYYDKDFNNEADTPDNFQSRRPNTSFCFLDIRSPGLGDTAMYLCATSGPSGGRNEQFFGPGTRLTVL.

The CDR3 nucleotides are TGTGCCAGCAGTTTAGAGCGGGGGGTCTCCTACAATGAGCAGTTCTTC. Its protein is CASSLERGVSYNEQFF. V is TRBV27 and J is TRBJ2-1, with 9 nucleotides matching TRBD2. The CDR3 is 16 amino acids. From germline, CDR1 is MNHEY and CDR2 SMNVEV (reference sequence). V was clipped by 2 bases and J by 0 bases; unmatched bases: 2.

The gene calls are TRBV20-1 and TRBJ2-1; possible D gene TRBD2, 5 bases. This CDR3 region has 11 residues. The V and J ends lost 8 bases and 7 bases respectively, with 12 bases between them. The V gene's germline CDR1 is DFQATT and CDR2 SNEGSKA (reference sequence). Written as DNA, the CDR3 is TGCAGTATCGGGGTAGAGAATGAGCAGTTCTTC. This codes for CSIGVENEQFF.

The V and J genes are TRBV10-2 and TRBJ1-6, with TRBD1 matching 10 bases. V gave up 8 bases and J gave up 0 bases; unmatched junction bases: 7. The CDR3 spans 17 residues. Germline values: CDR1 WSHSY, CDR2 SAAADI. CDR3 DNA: TGCGCCAGCCCGACAGGGGGCGACCTCTCCTATAATTCACCCCTCCACTTT. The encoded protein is CASPTGGDLSYNSPLHF.

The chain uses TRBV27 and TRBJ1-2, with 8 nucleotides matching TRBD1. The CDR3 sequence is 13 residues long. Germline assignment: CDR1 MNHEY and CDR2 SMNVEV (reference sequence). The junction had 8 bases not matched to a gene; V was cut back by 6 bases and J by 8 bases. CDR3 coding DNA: TGTGCCAGCAGCGGACAGGGTCTAGGGGGCTACACCTTC. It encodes CASSGQGLGGYTF.

CDR3 DNA sequence: TGTGCCAGCAGTTCAGAACCCCGGGACACGCTCAATTCACCCCTCCACTTT. This gives the protein CASSSEPRDTLNSPLHF. The chain links TRBV27 to TRBJ1-6, with TRBD1 as a possible D gene (6 bases). Trimming took 4 bases from V and 7 from J, leaving 20 bases between them. Germline CDR1 and CDR2: MNHEY and SMNVEV (reference sequence). The CDR3 sequence is 17 residues long.

The DNA of the CDR3 is TGCGCCAGCAGCCAAGGTGTTGCTAGGGGGAATCAGCCCCAGCATTTT. Protein sequence: CASSQGVARGNQPQHF. V is TRBV4-3 and J is TRBJ1-5, with a possible D match to TRBD1 (6 bases). With 1 base removed from V and 4 bases from J, the gap between germline ends came to 14 bases. CDR3 length equals 16 residues. Germline values: CDR1 LGHNA, CDR2 YSLEER.

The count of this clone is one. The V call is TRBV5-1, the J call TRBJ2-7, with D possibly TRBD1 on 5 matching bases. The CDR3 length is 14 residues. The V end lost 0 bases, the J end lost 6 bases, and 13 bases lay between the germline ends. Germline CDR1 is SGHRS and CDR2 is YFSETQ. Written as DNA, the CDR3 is TGCGCCAGCAGCTTGGCGCAGGGAACGGGCGAGCAGTACTTC. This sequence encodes CASSLAQGTGEQYF.

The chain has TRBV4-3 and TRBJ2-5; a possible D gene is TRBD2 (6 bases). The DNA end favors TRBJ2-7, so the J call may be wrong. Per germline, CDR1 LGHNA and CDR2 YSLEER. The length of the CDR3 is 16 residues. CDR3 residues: CASSQETRDSTYEQYF. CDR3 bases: TGCGCCAGCAGCCAGGAGACCCGGGACTCCACCTACGAGCAGTACTTC.

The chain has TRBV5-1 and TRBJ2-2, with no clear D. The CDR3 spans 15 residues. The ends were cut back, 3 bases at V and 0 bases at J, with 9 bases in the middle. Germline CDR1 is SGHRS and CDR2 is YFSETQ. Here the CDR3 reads CASSWATSNTGELFF. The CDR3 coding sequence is TGCGCCAGCAGCTGGGCTACATCGAACACCGGGGAGCTGTTTTTT.

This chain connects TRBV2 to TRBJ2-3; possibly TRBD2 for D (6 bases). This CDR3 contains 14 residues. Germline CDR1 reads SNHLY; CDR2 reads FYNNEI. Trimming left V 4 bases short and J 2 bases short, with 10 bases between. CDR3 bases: TGTGCCAGCAGTGGGGGACTCCTCACAGATACGCAGTATTTT. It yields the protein CASSGGLLTDTQYF. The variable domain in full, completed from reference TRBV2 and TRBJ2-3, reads EPEVTQTPSHQVTQMGQEVILRCVPISNHLYFYWYRQILGQKVEFLVSFYNNEISEKSEIFDDQFSVERPDGSNFTLKIRSTKLEDSAMYFCASSGGLLTDTQYFGPGTRLTVL.

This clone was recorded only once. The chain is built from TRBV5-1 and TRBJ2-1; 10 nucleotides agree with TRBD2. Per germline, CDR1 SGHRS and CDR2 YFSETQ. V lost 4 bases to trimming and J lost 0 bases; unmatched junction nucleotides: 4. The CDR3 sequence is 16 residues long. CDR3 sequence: CASSTTSGVSYNEQFF. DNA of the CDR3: TGCGCCAGCAGCACCACTAGCGGGGTCTCCTACAATGAGCAGTTCTTC.

The CDR3 bases are TGTGCCAGCAGCCGCCCAGGGGGCTACAATGAGCAGTTCTTC. Translated: CASSRPGGYNEQFF. The chain couples TRBV4-2 to TRBJ2-1, with TRBD1 matching 7 bases. Germline CDR1 reads LGHNA; CDR2 reads YNFKEQ. The CDR3 loop spans 14 amino acids. V gave up 4 bases and J gave up 3 bases; unmatched junction bases: 3.

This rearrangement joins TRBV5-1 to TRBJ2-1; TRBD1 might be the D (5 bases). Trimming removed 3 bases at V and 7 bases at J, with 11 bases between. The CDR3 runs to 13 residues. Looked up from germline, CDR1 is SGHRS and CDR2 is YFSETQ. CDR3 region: CASSSVSGNEQFF. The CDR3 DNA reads TGCGCCAGCAGCTCCGTCTCAGGGAATGAGCAGTTCTTC.

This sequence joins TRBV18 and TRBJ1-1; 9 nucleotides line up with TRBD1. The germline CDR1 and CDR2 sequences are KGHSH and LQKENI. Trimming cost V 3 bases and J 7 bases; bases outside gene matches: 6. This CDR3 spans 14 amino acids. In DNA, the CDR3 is TGTGCCAGCTCACCCCGACAGGGGGGCTTTGAAGCTTTCTTT. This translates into CASSPRQGGFEAFF.

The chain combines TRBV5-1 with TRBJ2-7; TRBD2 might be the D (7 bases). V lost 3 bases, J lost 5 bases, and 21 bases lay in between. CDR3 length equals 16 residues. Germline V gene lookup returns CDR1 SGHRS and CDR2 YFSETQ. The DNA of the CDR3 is TGCGCCAGCAGCTCCACCGGGGGGCCCACCGGGGACGAGCAGTACTTC. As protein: CASSSTGGPTGDEQYF.